This T cell receptor beta chain was observed in a study of human T cells and chemical hapten exposure (dated by TCRdb to the early 2020s). Concerning the study at large: For sensitization, 2% DPC in acetone was applied to a 2 cm by 2 cm area of upper inner arm skin. Throughout the roughly 25-week study period, patients were also given weekly therapeutic DPC doses on the scalp. Patch testing was performed on the upper back with Finn chambers containing 0.01% DPC, and the patch tests were scored after 6 days according to International Contact Dermatitis Research Group standards. Most of the patients in the cohort were female, and the cohort covered alopecia areata with under or over 50% scalp involvement, alopecia totalis and alopecia universalis. The libraries were sequenced as a pool, and the TCR yield per sample differed mostly because of small variations in library volumes within the pool. The study tracked peripheral blood TCR repertoire changes in vivo during primary and secondary sensitization to the hapten diphenylcyclopropenone (DPC) in alopecia patients. Blood samples were taken from patients before sensitization (week 0) and at 2, 6 and about 24 weeks after DPC sensitization. About 27 alopecia patients gave blood for TCR sequencing at one to four time points (pre-sensitization, 2, 6 and 24 weeks). Overall results and qualifications from the work: Patch test score correlated positively with the number of PT1 expanded TCRs, reaching significance at thresholds 8, 16 and 32 but not at 4. After repeated subsampling, changes were observed in the strength of the expansion versus patch-test correlation and in the threshold at which the correlation became significant. Because every patient had alopecia, a presumed autoimmune disease, the patients' immune response might differ from that of healthy individuals. DPC sensitization did not change how many TCRs were above 1 in 1000 frequency, and no evidence was found of alterations in global repertoire structure. Compared with pre-sensitization or healthy control sets, expanded TCRs formed significantly more large CDR3 similarity clusters, which is consistent with antigen-driven responses.

V and J are trimmed by 1 base and 3 bases, and the gene matches miss 5 bases of the junction. Reading the germline V gene gives CDR1 SGHTA and CDR2 FQGNSA. Including cysteine and phenylalanine, the CDR3 has 15 amino acids. Just CDR3 DNA is preserved here, 45 bases in frame from base 1. This clonotype was detected ten times or more. Its antigen remains unidentified. The input lacks base qualities; no much larger clone sits a single base away. Libraries were constructed by RACE. The sequencer listed for this sample is NextSeq 500. During library preparation, unique molecular identifiers were attached to individual cDNA molecules so that TCRs could be counted in a quantitative, reproducible way. From each blood RNA sample, both TCR alpha and TCR beta chains were sequenced. The original pipeline was this. Samples had a median of approximately 93,000 TCRs, with a range from roughly 20,000 to 690,600. V, J and CDR3 annotation of the TCR reads was carried out using the Decombinator software suite. Every sample was subsampled to the same number of TCRs (28,000) for the PS versus PT1 abundance plots. Expanded TCRs were defined as absent before sensitization and observed at least eight times at the 2-week time point. In-frame beta chains were kept once TCRdb had trimmed the public reads at Q25 with fastp and called clones with MiXCR. Rows merge per CDR3 protein into single entries with the most common DNA and genes. TCRdb assigned the V and J calls; the authors' analysis was not used. This sample gives over 100,000 distinct CDR3 sequences in total; roughly a tenth of them show up just once. The leading ten clones occupy about 3% of the sample.

Sample time point, as interpreted from the label and publication: patch test 2, 6 weeks after DPC sensitization. The meaning of the sample's treatment or condition label: therapeutic diphenylcyclopropenone sensitization with weekly scalp DPC. At each patch-test visit, blood was drawn before the patch test was applied. Eligible patients were aged 18 to 70, diagnosed with alopecia, deemed suitable for DPC therapy, and excluded if pregnant. Unfractionated whole blood was collected in Tempus Blood RNA tubes, and total RNA was extracted from that blood. This receptor was taken from a woman aged 40 to 50 with alopecia areata. Some clones in this sample may be carry-over from other donors' samples. Recombination joined TRBV7-2 with TRBJ1-2; TRBD1 matches 7 bases in the middle. Specimen: whole blood, collected in connection with sensitization to the hapten diphenylcyclopropenone (DPC). CDR3 sequence: CASSLGQGPYYGYTF. DNA sequence: TGTGCCAGCAGCTTAGGACAGGGCCCCTACTATGGCTACACCTTC.